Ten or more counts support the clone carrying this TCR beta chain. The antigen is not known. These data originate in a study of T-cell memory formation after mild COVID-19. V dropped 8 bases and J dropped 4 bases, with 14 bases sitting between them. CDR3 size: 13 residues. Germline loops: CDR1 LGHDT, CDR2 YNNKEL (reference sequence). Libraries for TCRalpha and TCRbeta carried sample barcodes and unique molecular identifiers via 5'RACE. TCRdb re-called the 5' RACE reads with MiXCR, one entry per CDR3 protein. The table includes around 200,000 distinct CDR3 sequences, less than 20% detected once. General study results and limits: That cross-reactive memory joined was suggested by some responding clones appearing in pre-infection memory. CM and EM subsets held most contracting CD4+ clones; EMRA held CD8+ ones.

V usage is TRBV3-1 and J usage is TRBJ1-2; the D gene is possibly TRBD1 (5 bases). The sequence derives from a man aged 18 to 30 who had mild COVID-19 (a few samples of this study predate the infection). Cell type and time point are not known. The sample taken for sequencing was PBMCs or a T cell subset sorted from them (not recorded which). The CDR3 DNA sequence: TGTGCCAGCCGGGGGGTGGCGGGCTATGGCTACACCTTC. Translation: CASRGVAGYGYTF.